These 26 T cell receptor beta chains were all obtained from the same sample, sequenced in a study of shared clonotypes between healthy human individuals (dated by TCRdb to the early 2020s). Library method: the immunoSEQ multiplex PCR assay. This immuneACCESS table, as held by TCRdb, lists in-frame sequences with V and J called but not all clones. Of the missing ones, under half trace to an unresolved V gene in checked studies; the others have no known cause. This sample lists 2 million to 3 million clones; around 94% were detected once. The ten largest clones capture 0.14% of the sample. The material sequenced was naive CD4+ T cells sorted from blood. The sample's cell subset or site label, in plain terms: CD45RA+ positively selected. All receptors come from a young man in good health.

The chain carries TRBV7-9 and TRBJ2-2; 7 nucleotides agree with TRBD1. Germline CDR1 SEHNR, CDR2 FQNEAQ (reference sequence). The CDR3 extends over 14 amino acids. V shed 7 bases and J 2 bases; nucleotides not matched to a gene: 4. CDR3 in amino acids: CASTRDSNTGELFF. The CDR3 DNA reads TGTGCCAGCACCCGGGACAGTAACACCGGGGAGCTGTTTTTT.

This clone was seen more than once but under ten times. V and J are TRBV28 and TRBJ1-3; no clear D. Germline V lookup: CDR1 MDHEN, CDR2 SYDVKM. V gave up 7 bases and J gave up 0 bases, with 7 bases separating them. The CDR3 covers 13 residues. The CDR3 DNA is TGTGCCAGCACGCCGGCCTCTGGAAACACCATATATTTT. Its translation is CASTPASGNTIYF.

The chain carries TRBV10-3 and TRBJ2-7; D may be TRBD1 (6 bases). The germline V and J ends were trimmed by 2 bases and 6 bases, with 14 bases remaining between them. The germline CDR1 and CDR2 sequences are ENHRY and SYGVKD. This CDR3 spans 14 amino acids. The CDR3 spells CAISERQARFEQYF. The CDR3 bases are TGTGCCATCAGTGAGCGACAGGCGAGGTTCGAGCAGTACTTC.

V and J are TRBV29-1 and TRBJ2-5; D perhaps matches TRBD1 (6 bases). This CDR3 has 13 amino acids. Germline V gene sequence: CDR1 SQVTM, CDR2 ANQGSEA. V was clipped by 4 bases and J by 5 bases, with 14 bases between them. In nucleotides, the CDR3 is TGCAGCGTTGTCAGGGGTAGGCTGGAGACCCAGTACTTC. This sequence encodes CSVVRGRLETQYF.

V and J are TRBV7-2 and TRBJ1-3; tentative D call: TRBD1 (6 bases). This CDR3 has 16 residues. Deletions cut 5 bases from V and 0 bases from J, with 14 bases between. Looked up from germline, CDR1 is SGHTA and CDR2 is FQGNSA. The CDR3 sequence: CASSPRDTGSGNTIYF. CDR3 nucleotide sequence: TGTGCCAGCAGCCCGCGGGACACAGGCTCTGGAAACACCATATATTTT.

The V and J genes are TRBV11-2 and TRBJ2-2; maybe TRBD2 (5 bases). V shed 3 bases and J shed 0 bases, with 11 bases lying between them. The CDR3 contains 16 residues. From germline, CDR1 is SGHAT and CDR2 FQNNGV. The CDR3 nucleotides are TGTGCCAGCAGCTTTGGGAGCGTCGCGAACACCGGGGAGCTGTTTTTT. Translation gives CASSFGSVANTGELFF.

The rearrangement uses TRBV5-1 and TRBJ1-3; TRBD1 is a possible D gene (6 bases). This CDR3 has 15 residues. Germline values: CDR1 SGHRS, CDR2 YFSETQ. Trimming shortened V by 4 bases and J by 0 bases, and 11 bases separated the two germline ends. The CDR3 loop is CASSTTGNSGNTIYF. For the CDR3, the DNA is TGCGCCAGCAGCACGACAGGAAACTCTGGAAACACCATATATTTT.

The V and J genes are TRBV5-1 and TRBJ2-1; 9 positions agree with TRBD2. CDR3 length: 15 residues. Unmatched junction bases numbered 4, after V lost 4 bases and J lost 2 bases. The germline gives CDR1 SGHRS, CDR2 YFSETQ. This CDR3 is CASSPLAGAYNEQFF. CDR3 DNA sequence: TGCGCCAGCAGCCCTTTAGCGGGGGCCTACAATGAGCAGTTCTTC.

The chain combines TRBV4-3 with TRBJ2-3; D not certain. In germline, CDR1 is LGHNA, CDR2 YSLEER. Trimming removed 0 bases from V and 5 bases from J, with 9 bases in between. The CDR3 consists of 14 residues. CDR3 region: CASSQEGRRDTQYF. The DNA for the CDR3 is TGCGCCAGCAGCCAAGAAGGACGGCGAGATACGCAGTATTTT.

The chain employs TRBV28 and TRBJ1-4; 8 bases are shared with TRBD1. CDR1 MDHEN and CDR2 SYDVKM come from the germline V gene. The CDR3 is made up of 15 amino acids. Trimming at V came to 1 base and at J to 8 bases, leaving 6 bases not matched to a gene. The DNA of the CDR3 is TGTGCCAGCAGTTTATCGGACAGGGCGGGGGAAAAACTGTTTTTT. It translates to CASSLSDRAGEKLFF.

Concerning this clone itself: Distinct nucleotide sequences in the sample also encode this CDR3. The rearrangement links TRBV5-1 to TRBJ2-5; D is uncertain. V was cut by 0 bases and J by 2 bases, with 5 bases left in between. There are 13 residues in the CDR3. Germline loops: CDR1 SGHRS, CDR2 YFSETQ. CDR3: CASSLALQETQYF. The CDR3, as DNA: TGCGCCAGCAGCTTGGCTTTACAAGAGACCCAGTACTTC.

The chain has TRBV19 and TRBJ2-7, with D possibly TRBD1 on 5 matching bases. The V gene's germline CDR1 is LNHDA and CDR2 SQIVND (reference sequence). CDR3 size: 15 residues. Trimming took off 1 base at V and 2 bases at J, with 12 bases between the two ends. The CDR3 region has the DNA TGTGCCAGTAGTATAGGGTCGGACAAAACCTACGAGCAGTACTTC. Amino acid sequence: CASSIGSDKTYEQYF.

The chain couples TRBV27 to TRBJ2-3; 8 positions agree with TRBD2. V shed 6 bases, J shed 8 bases, and the junction held 4 bases outside the gene matches. Germline V gives CDR1 MNHEY, CDR2 SMNVEV (reference sequence). This CDR3 is built from 12 residues. The CDR3: CASRPAGGTQYF. The DNA for the CDR3 is TGTGCCAGCAGGCCCGCGGGGGGTACGCAGTATTTT.

As for this clone: The same CDR3 can be traced to other DNA sequences in this sample. The CDR3 reads CATSRDGQGNSPLHF. The CDR3 DNA reads TGTGCCACCAGCAGAGACGGACAGGGGAATTCACCCCTCCACTTT. V usage is TRBV15 and J usage is TRBJ1-6, with 9 bases matching TRBD1. Per germline, CDR1 LNHNV and CDR2 YYDKDF (reference sequence). The CDR3 sequence is 15 residues long. With 0 bases clipped from V and 7 bases from J, the junction kept 1 base outside the gene matches. Together with reference TRBV15 and TRBJ1-6, the CDR3 gives the full variable domain: DAMVIQNPRYQVTQFGKPVTLSCSQTLNHNVMYWYQQKSSQAPKLLFHYYDKDFNNEADTPDNFQSRRPNTSFCFLDIRSPGLGDTAMYLCATSRDGQGNSPLHFGNGTRLTVT.

CDR3 sequence (DNA): TGTGCCAGCGGACCGGGACAACCCTACGAGCAGTACTTC. Translated: CASGPGQPYEQYF. This chain uses TRBV19 with TRBJ2-7; tentatively, D is TRBD1 (6 bases). V was pared by 9 bases and J by 2 bases, with 14 bases between. Per germline, CDR1 LNHDA and CDR2 SQIVND (reference sequence). This CDR3 comprises 13 residues.

This sequence joins TRBV6-5 and TRBJ2-7; tentatively, D is TRBD1 or TRBD2 (5 bases each). The CDR3 consists of 14 residues. V shed 6 bases and J shed 1 base, with 13 bases lying between them. In germline, CDR1 is MNHEY, CDR2 SVGAGI. CDR3 DNA sequence: TGTGCCAGCAGGAGAGGGGAGCCTTCCTACGAGCAGTACTTC. Encoded protein: CASRRGEPSYEQYF.

The gene calls are TRBV6-5 and TRBJ1-2, with D perhaps matching TRBD1 (6 bases). Germline values: CDR1 MNHEY, CDR2 SVGAGI. This CDR3 has 15 amino acids. V was trimmed by 6 bases and J by 5 bases, leaving 19 bases between them. The CDR3 region has the DNA TGTGCCAGCAGCCTTTTCTCCCAAGGGGGATATGGCTACACCTTC. It translates to CASSLFSQGGYGYTF.

The gene calls are TRBV10-3 and TRBJ1-1; the match to TRBD1 covers 7 bases. The CDR3 has 13 amino acids. V gave up 11 bases and J gave up 5 bases; unmatched junction bases: 11. Germline V CDR1 and CDR2: ENHRY, SYGVKD. The CDR3 DNA follows: TGTGCCTTCCGAGAGACAGGGAATACTGAAGCTTTCTTT. It encodes CAFRETGNTEAFF.

Points on this clone: Other nucleotide sequences in the sample specify the same CDR3. The V and J genes are TRBV14 and TRBJ1-5; TRBD1 matches 8 bases. The CDR3 spans 14 residues. V dropped 4 bases and J dropped 2; count of bases not matched to a gene: 1. Germline V gene sequence: CDR1 SGHDN, CDR2 FVKESK. The CDR3 loop is CASSPGGGNQPQHF. CDR3 nucleotide sequence: TGTGCCAGCAGCCCAGGGGGCGGCAATCAGCCCCAGCATTTT.

In the case of this clone: This sample includes further DNA sequences coding for the same CDR3. CDR3 amino acids: CASSEWQGNTEAFF. CDR3 DNA: TGTGCCAGCAGTGAATGGCAGGGCAACACTGAAGCTTTCTTT. V usage is TRBV6-1 and J usage is TRBJ1-1, with a possible D match to TRBD1 (5 bases). Trimming took off 2 bases at V and 2 bases at J, with 9 bases between the two ends. This CDR3 spans 14 amino acids. CDR1 and CDR2 from the germline V gene are MNHNS and SASEGT.

The chain couples TRBV28 to TRBJ2-1; D might be TRBD2 (7 bases). The CDR3 covers 17 residues. V was clipped by 5 bases and J by 6 bases, with 23 bases between them. Germline CDR1 MDHEN, CDR2 SYDVKM. The DNA of the CDR3 is TGTGCCAGCAGTCCACCTGACGGGGGGCCTATACTCAATGAGCAGTTCTTC. This gives the protein CASSPPDGGPILNEQFF.

The chain recombines TRBV5-4 with TRBJ1-5; the match to TRBD1 covers 7 bases. Germline values: CDR1 SGHNT, CDR2 YYREEE (reference sequence). This CDR3 spans 12 amino acids. The junction had 4 bases not matched to a gene; V was cut back by 7 bases and J by 6 bases. CDR3: CASHTGVQPQHF. CDR3 sequence (DNA): TGTGCCAGCCACACAGGGGTTCAGCCCCAGCATTTT.

This clone was counted once. This chain connects TRBV19 to TRBJ1-5; D perhaps matches TRBD1 (5 bases). V lost 1 base and J lost 3, with 10 bases in between. The CDR3 runs 15 residues. Germline CDR1 is LNHDA and CDR2 is SQIVND (reference sequence). The CDR3 sequence is CASSIGRQYNQPQHF. In DNA, the CDR3 is TGTGCCAGTAGTATAGGGCGACAGTACAATCAGCCCCAGCATTTT. The complete variable domain, with remaining parts taken from reference TRBV19 and TRBJ1-5, reads DGGITQSPKYLFRKEGQNVTLSCEQNLNHDAMYWYRQDPGQGLRLIYYSQIVNDFQKGDIAEGYSVSREKKESFPLTVTSAQKNPTAFYLCASSIGRQYNQPQHFGDGTRLSIL.

The V call is TRBV10-2, the J call TRBJ2-1; D possibly corresponds to TRBD1 (5 bases). Germline assignment: CDR1 WSHSY and CDR2 SAAADI. This CDR3 region has 15 residues. Trimming took off 8 bases at V and 7 bases at J, with 21 bases between the two ends. The CDR3 sequence: CASWGGTLTANEQFF. In DNA form, the CDR3 reads TGCGCCAGCTGGGGCGGAACCCTTACTGCGAATGAGCAGTTCTTC.

The sample holds a few counts of this clone. The chain recombines TRBV9 with TRBJ1-6; D is undetermined. The CDR3 is 13 amino acids. CDR1 is SGDLS, CDR2 YYNGEE, per germline. V was cut by 0 bases and J by 8 bases, with 6 bases left in between. Here the CDR3 reads CASSVVVDSPLHF. The CDR3 nucleotides read TGTGCCAGCAGCGTAGTCGTGGATTCACCCCTCCACTTT. The whole variable domain, remainder taken from reference TRBV9 and TRBJ1-6, is DSGVTQTPKHLITATGQRVTLRCSPRSGDLSVYWYQQSLDQGLQFLIQYYNGEERAKGNILERFSAQQFPDLHSELNLSSLELGDSALYFCASSVVVDSPLHFGNGTRLTVT.

Concerning this clone: The same CDR3 also results from other DNA sequences found in this sample. The J gene is TRBJ2-5, the V gene TRBV9; 7 nucleotides match TRBD1. The CDR3 contains 13 residues. V dropped 3 bases and J dropped 5; count of bases not matched to a gene: 4. The germline V gene has CDR1 SGDLS and CDR2 YYNGEE. The CDR3 protein is CASSGQGRETQYF. The CDR3, as DNA: TGTGCCAGCAGCGGACAGGGAAGGGAGACCCAGTACTTC. Supplemented by reference TRBV9 and TRBJ2-5, the full variable domain reads DSGVTQTPKHLITATGQRVTLRCSPRSGDLSVYWYQQSLDQGLQFLIQYYNGEERAKGNILERFSAQQFPDLHSELNLSSLELGDSALYFCASSGQGRETQYFGPGTRLLVL.